Following are 20 T cell receptor beta chains from one sample sequenced in a study of T cells in women clearing cervical HPV infection. Clones were sequenced by immunoSEQ multiplex PCR, and TCRdb holds only the in-frame ones, with some missing. This repertoire includes about 40,000 clones. Sequenced material: blood buffy coat. All receptors derive from a woman between 18 and 69 years old with a cervical HPV16 infection that either progressed to CIN3+ or cleared (not recorded which).

In regard to this clone: The CDR3 end falls 3 residues outside the read, so it is completed with the germline J gene. The chain recombines TRBV7-8 with TRBJ1-4; D is uncertain. V lost 1 base, J lost 4 bases, and 7 bases lay in between. The germline V gene encodes CDR1 SGHVS and CDR2 FQNEAQ. CDR3 length equals 14 residues. The sequenced part of the CDR3 DNA is TGTGCCAGCAGCTTAGGCAGTAATAATGAAAAA. Translated, it gives CASSLGSNNEK. The complete CDR3 reads CASSLGSNNEKLFF.

Of note for this clone: The read ends 3 residues early relative to the CDR3; the germline J gene fills the gap. The genes are TRBV2 and TRBJ2-2, with 7 nucleotides matching TRBD1. The CDR3 contains 14 residues. Germline CDR1 reads SNHLY; CDR2 reads FYNNEI. CDR3 region: CASSQGQTSEKLFF. CDR3 DNA (partial): TGTGCCAGCAGCCAGGGACAGACAAGTGAAAAG.

A remark on this clone: The read finishes 3 residues shy of the CDR3 end, and the germline J gene is used to complete it. The chain carries TRBV7-8 and TRBJ2-3; TRBD2 matches at 13 bases. Looked up from germline, CDR1 is SGHVS and CDR2 is FQNEAQ. This CDR3 is built from 18 residues. The V gene end was trimmed by 1 base and the J gene end by 2 bases; junction bases not matched to a gene: 6. This CDR3 is CASSLGPTSGRITDTQYF. The part of the CDR3 DNA that was read is TGTGCCAGCAGCTTAGGCCCGACTAGCGGGAGGATCACAGATACG.

On this clone itself: The DNA ends 3 residues before the CDR3 does, and the rest of the CDR3 is filled in from the germline J gene. V usage is TRBV29-1 and J usage is TRBJ2-7, with D perhaps TRBD1 (6 bases). The CDR3 runs 15 residues. The germline V gene encodes CDR1 SQVTM and CDR2 ANQGSEA. V gave up 4 bases and J gave up 4 bases, with 20 bases separating them. The part of the CDR3 DNA that was read is TGCAGCGTTGTCTTAGGGGCAGGGGTTCTTTACGAG. It codes for CSVVLGAGVLYE. The complete CDR3 sequence is CSVVLGAGVLYEQYF.

With respect to this clone: The sequenced fragment ends 3 residues before the CDR3 boundary, so the rest is inferred from the germline J gene. This chain joins TRBV28 and TRBJ1-5; 9 nucleotides line up with TRBD1. CDR1 and CDR2 (germline): MDHEN, SYDVKM. CDR3 length equals 16 residues. Trimming cost V 5 bases and J 7 bases; bases outside gene matches: 12. The CDR3 bases that were read are TGTGCCAGCAGTCCATCAGGGACAGGGCGAGGACAGCCC. Residues: CASSPSGTGRGQP. The full CDR3 protein is CASSPSGTGRGQPQHF.

The CDR3 region is CASSHQGAGSTDTQYF. The sequenced CDR3 bases are TGTGCCAGTAGCCACCAGGGGGCCGGCAGCACAGATACG. This chain joins TRBV19 and TRBJ2-3; TRBD1 agrees at 8 bases. The sequenced fragment ends 3 residues before the CDR3 boundary, so the rest is inferred from the germline J gene. Germline trimming cut 6 bases from V and 0 bases from J; bases unmatched to any gene: 8. The CDR3 covers 16 residues. Germline values: CDR1 LNHDA, CDR2 SQIVND (reference sequence).

With regard to this clone: Sequencing ends 3 residues short of the CDR3 end; the germline J gene provides the rest. The chain joins TRBV12-3 or TRBV12-4 to TRBJ2-7, with a possible D match to TRBD2 (5 bases). The CDR3 length is 13 residues. The V end lost 4 bases, the J end lost 4 bases, and 11 bases lay between the germline ends. The sequenced CDR3 bases are TGTGCCAGCAGTTCGCCCGGGGTGTACGAG. Translation: CASSSPGVYE. The CDR3, in full, reads CASSSPGVYEQYF.

Note on this clone: From the germline J gene comes the end of the CDR3, since the read stops 3 residues before it. The gene calls are TRBV12-3 or TRBV12-4 and TRBJ1-5; no firm D call. This CDR3 spans 13 amino acids. Trimming left V 7 bases short and J 5 bases short, with 12 bases between. CDR3 amino acids: CASNRGPYQPQHF. CDR3 DNA, as far as it was read: TGTGCCAGCAATCGAGGGCCATATCAGCCC.

Worth noting for this clone: The missing CDR3 end, 3 residues past where the read stops, is filled in from the germline J gene. The rearrangement uses TRBV30 and TRBJ1-2; no reliable D call. The CDR3 is 17 residues long. From germline, CDR1 is GTSNPN and CDR2 SVGIG (reference sequence). The CDR3 here is CAWVSLLGLAAGDDYTF. The CDR3 DNA, read in part, is TGTGCCTGGGTCTCTCTCCTCGGACTAGCGGCTGGGGATGAC.

Concerning this clone itself: The read halts 3 residues ahead of the CDR3 end, with the missing end drawn from the germline J gene. V and J are TRBV7-9 and TRBJ1-2; TRBD1 matches 7 bases. The CDR3 sequence is 13 residues long. The germline gives CDR1 SEHNR, CDR2 FQNEAQ (reference sequence). CDR3 DNA, as far as it was read: TGTGCCAGCAGCAACCCGACAGGGCCCGAC. Translation gives CASSNPTGPD. In full, the CDR3 reads CASSNPTGPDYTF.

Turning to this clone: The CDR3 goes on 3 residues after the read ends, and that part is filled in from the germline J gene. This sequence joins TRBV7-9 and TRBJ1-4; D might be TRBD1 (5 bases). Germline V gene lookup returns CDR1 SEHNR and CDR2 FQNEAQ (reference sequence). Trimming stripped 5 bases from V and 7 bases from J, with 14 bases between. This CDR3 is 14 amino acids long. CDR3 loop: CASSLQEGGEKLFF. The sequenced part of the CDR3 DNA is TGTGCCAGCAGCCTACAGGAGGGAGGTGAAAAA.

Notes on this clone: The read ends 3 residues before the CDR3 terminus; that terminus is restored from the germline J gene. V and J are TRBV2 and TRBJ2-7, with TRBD2 matching over 9 bases. The V gene end was trimmed by 8 bases and the J gene end by 5 bases; junction bases not matched to a gene: 10. This CDR3 spans 14 amino acids. CDR1 is SNHLY and CDR2 is FYNNEI in the germline V gene. CDR3 sequence reads: CASPHGREGHEQYF. The CDR3 bases that were read are TGTGCCAGCCCCCACGGGCGGGAGGGCCACGAG. Full variable domain (rest looked up from reference TRBV2 and TRBJ2-7): EPEVTQTPSHQVTQMGQEVILRCVPISNHLYFYWYRQILGQKVEFLVSFYNNEISEKSEIFDDQFSVERPDGSNFTLKIRSTKLEDSAMYFCASPHGREGHEQYFGPGTRLTVT.

Remarks on this clone: From the germline J gene comes the end of the CDR3, since the read stops 3 residues before it. J is TRBJ2-3 and V is TRBV4-1; TRBD1 might be the D (5 bases). This CDR3 spans 16 amino acids. In germline, CDR1 is MGHRA, CDR2 YSYEKL. Trimming pared 2 bases from V and 2 bases from J, leaving 14 bases between. Incomplete CDR3 DNA: TGCGCCAGCAGCCAACTGGACATGGGATTCACAGATACG. Translation: CASSQLDMGFTDT. The whole CDR3 protein is CASSQLDMGFTDTQYF.

Notes on this clone: At one end the junction does not follow the germline gene, possibly because of a read error. The CDR3 end falls 3 residues outside the read, so it is completed with the germline J gene. Other DNA sequences in this specimen translate into the identical CDR3. The V and J genes are TRBV7-9 and TRBJ1-3; tentatively, D is TRBD1 (5 bases). This CDR3 is built from 14 residues. The V gene's germline CDR1 is SEHNR and CDR2 FQNEAQ (reference sequence). The CDR3 bases that were read are TGTGCCAGCAGCTTAGGGCAGGGAGGAAACACA. Residues: CASSLGQGGNT. In full, the CDR3 is CASSLGQGGNTIYF.

On this clone: Read sequence stops 3 residues before the CDR3 end, and the germline J gene provides the missing end. The V gene is TRBV7-9, the J gene TRBJ2-7; 7 positions agree with TRBD2. V lost 3 bases and J lost 5; bases outside the gene matches: 10. Germline CDR1 SEHNR, CDR2 FQNEAQ (reference sequence). The length of the CDR3 is 15 residues. CDR3 amino acids: CASSFVVAGSDEQYF. CDR3 bases read: TGTGCCAGCAGCTTTGTCGTAGCGGGTAGCGACGAG.

About this clone itself: The CDR3 end is not reached by the read, which stops 3 residues before it; the germline J gene fills it in. The rearrangement uses TRBV11-2 and TRBJ2-5; 7 bases agree with TRBD1. CDR3 length: 14 residues. Germline values: CDR1 SGHAT, CDR2 FQNNGV. The J segment lost 5 bases and the V segment lost 6 bases, leaving 9 bases of the junction unmatched. The CDR3 bases that were read are TGTGCCAGCAGGACCGACAGGGAGACGGAGACC. It specifies CASRTDRETET. The complete CDR3 reads CASRTDRETETQYF.

As concerns this clone: The read halts 3 residues ahead of the CDR3 end, with the missing end drawn from the germline J gene. The chain has TRBV29-1 and TRBJ2-5; TRBD1 might be the D (7 bases). The germline CDR1 and CDR2 sequences are SQVTM and ANQGSEA. The V end lost 7 bases, the J end lost 3 bases, and 15 bases lay between the germline ends. The CDR3 has 13 amino acids. CDR3 DNA, as far as it was read: TGCAGCGGCTGGCAGGGGGGTAAAGAGACC. Amino acids: CSGWQGGKET. The full CDR3 reads CSGWQGGKETQYF.

About this clone itself: The read halts 3 residues ahead of the CDR3 end, with the missing end drawn from the germline J gene. This sequence joins TRBV2 and TRBJ1-2; D remains ambiguous. Germline V CDR1 and CDR2: SNHLY, FYNNEI. The CDR3 consists of 15 residues. The covered CDR3 bases are TGTGCCAGCAGTGAAGCCCCAAGGGCCGACGCCGAC. Amino acid sequence: CASSEAPRADAD. In full, the CDR3 reads CASSEAPRADADYTF.

About this clone itself: From the germline J gene comes the end of the CDR3, since the read stops 3 residues before it. The V gene is TRBV7-6, the J gene TRBJ2-7; maybe TRBD2 (6 bases). Germline V gives CDR1 SGHVS, CDR2 FNYEAQ. CDR3 size: 14 residues. V was shortened by 2 bases and J by 5 bases, with 13 bases between the two germline ends. Incomplete CDR3 DNA: TGTGCCAGCAGCTTAACCCCCGGCGGGGACGAG. It is translated as CASSLTPGGDE. The whole CDR3 reads CASSLTPGGDEQYF.

CDR3 protein: CASSYGGGRDGQYF. The sequenced CDR3 bases are TGTGCCAGTAGCTACGGGGGGGGGCGAGATGGT. The chain recombines TRBV19 with TRBJ2-4; TRBD2 aligns across 8 bases. The CDR3 end is not reached by the read, which stops 3 residues before it; the germline J gene fills it in. The CDR3 is 14 residues long. Germline values: CDR1 LNHDA, CDR2 SQIVND (reference sequence).